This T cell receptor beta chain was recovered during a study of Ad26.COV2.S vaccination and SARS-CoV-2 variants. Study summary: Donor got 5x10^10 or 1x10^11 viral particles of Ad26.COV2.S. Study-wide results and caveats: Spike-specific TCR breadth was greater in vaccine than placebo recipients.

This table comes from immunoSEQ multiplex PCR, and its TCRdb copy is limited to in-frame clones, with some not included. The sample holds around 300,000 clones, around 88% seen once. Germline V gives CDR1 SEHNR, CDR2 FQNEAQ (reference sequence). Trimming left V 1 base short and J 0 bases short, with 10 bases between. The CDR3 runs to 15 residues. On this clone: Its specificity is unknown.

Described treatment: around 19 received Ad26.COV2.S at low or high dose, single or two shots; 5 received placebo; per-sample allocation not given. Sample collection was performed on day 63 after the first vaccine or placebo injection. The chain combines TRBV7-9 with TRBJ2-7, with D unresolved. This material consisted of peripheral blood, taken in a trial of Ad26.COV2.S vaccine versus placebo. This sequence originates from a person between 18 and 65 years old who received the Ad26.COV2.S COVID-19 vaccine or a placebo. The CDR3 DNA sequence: TGTGCCAGCAGCTTAGACTGGGCCAGCTCCTACGAGCAGTACTTC. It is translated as CASSLDWASSYEQYF.